These 31 T cell receptor beta chains share one sample of origin, sequenced in a study of shared clonotypes between healthy human individuals. Some clones are missing from TCRdb's copy, which holds only in-frame ones; the method was immunoSEQ multiplex PCR. Found here are around 1.5 million clones, under 99% of them singletons; the top ten hold around 0.47%. Sequenced sample: naive CD4+ T cells sorted from blood. Subset in this sample: CD45RA+ positively selected. Receptors originate from a man aged 25-40 years in good health.

The CDR3 DNA is TGTGCCAGCAGCTTTTCCGGGACAGGGGTAGAGACCCAGTACTTC. Translating gives CASSFSGTGVETQYF. This chain links TRBV7-9 with TRBJ2-5, with 10 bases matching TRBD1. Germline V gene data show CDR1 as SEHNR and CDR2 as FQNEAQ (reference sequence). The CDR3 is 15 residues long. The V and J ends lost 3 bases and 4 bases, in that order; junction bases with no gene match: 5.

V is TRBV28 and J is TRBJ2-1, with 9 bases aligning to TRBD2. The junction had 8 bases not matched to a gene; V was cut back by 5 bases and J by 6 bases. The CDR3 sequence is 15 residues long. Per the germline V gene, CDR1 is MDHEN and CDR2 is SYDVKM. Here the CDR3 reads CASSPTAGGGNEQFF. The CDR3 nucleotides are TGTGCCAGCAGTCCAACAGCGGGAGGAGGCAATGAGCAGTTCTTC.

V and J are TRBV5-5 and TRBJ1-1, with D unclear. Germline CDR1 is SGHKS and CDR2 is YYEKEE (reference sequence). Between the trimmed V and J ends, which lost 0 bases and 2 bases, there was a span of 20 bases. This CDR3 contains 18 residues. The CDR3 region has the DNA TGTGCCAGCAGCTTGGCCTTCTGGAGGGCGCAAACCAACACTGAAGCTTTCTTT. This translates into CASSLAFWRAQTNTEAFF.

V gene TRBV19 combines with J gene TRBJ2-5; D unclear. The V end lost 5 bases, the J end lost 4 bases, and 14 bases lay between the germline ends. The CDR3 length is 14 residues. The germline V gene encodes CDR1 LNHDA and CDR2 SQIVND (reference sequence). The CDR3 reads CASSFLGLGETQYF. In DNA, the CDR3 is TGTGCCAGTAGTTTCCTGGGTCTGGGAGAGACCCAGTACTTC. The full variable domain, in which reference TRBV19 and TRBJ2-5 provide the parts outside the CDR3, is DGGITQSPKYLFRKEGQNVTLSCEQNLNHDAMYWYRQDPGQGLRLIYYSQIVNDFQKGDIAEGYSVSREKKESFPLTVTSAQKNPTAFYLCASSFLGLGETQYFGPGTRLLVL.

As concerns this clone: The junction departs from germline at one end; a sequencing error may be responsible. Other DNA sequences in the sample encode the same CDR3. The rearrangement links TRBV7-6 to TRBJ2-3; TRBD2 aligns across 14 bases. This CDR3 region has 16 residues. The V gene's germline CDR1 is SGHVS and CDR2 FNYEAQ. CDR3 protein: CASSLGLAGGTDTQYF. The CDR3 DNA follows: TGTGCCAGCAGTTTAGGACTAGCGGGAGGTACAGATACGCAGTATTTT.

The chain's CDR3 is CAISDGGQGYNEQFF. CDR3 DNA: TGTGCCATCAGTGATGGTGGACAGGGGTACAATGAGCAGTTCTTC. V is TRBV10-3 and J is TRBJ2-1, with 9 bases lining up with TRBD1. CDR1 is ENHRY, CDR2 SYGVKD, per germline. V lost 3 bases, J lost 4 bases, and 4 bases stayed unmatched. The length of the CDR3 is 15 residues.

V usage is TRBV7-8 and J usage is TRBJ2-3; TRBD2 agrees at 9 bases. The CDR3 is made up of 16 amino acids. V dropped 1 base and J dropped 1; count of bases not matched to a gene: 3. CDR1 is SGHVS and CDR2 is FQNEAQ in the germline V gene. CDR3 protein: CASSLDVAGGTDTQYF. The CDR3, as DNA: TGTGCCAGCAGCTTAGATGTAGCGGGAGGCACAGATACGCAGTATTTT. The whole variable domain, remainder taken from reference TRBV7-8 and TRBJ2-3, is GAGVSQSPRYKVAKRGQDVALRCDPISGHVSLFWYQQALGQGPEFLTYFQNEAQLDKSGLPSDRFFAERPEGSVSTLKIQRTQQEDSAVYLCASSLDVAGGTDTQYFGPGTRLTVL.

About this clone itself: At the DNA level, this CDR3 is encoded by other sequences in the same sample as well. The rearrangement joins TRBV9 to TRBJ2-3, with 7 bases matching TRBD2. The germline gives CDR1 SGDLS, CDR2 YYNGEE. J was trimmed by 0 bases and V by 0 bases; bases with no gene match: 4. The CDR3 is made up of 16 amino acids. CDR3 in amino acids: CASSVGAGASTDTQYF. The CDR3 region has the DNA TGTGCCAGCAGCGTAGGGGCGGGAGCTAGCACAGATACGCAGTATTTT.

This chain links TRBV7-8 with TRBJ1-4; D unclear. There are 11 residues in the CDR3. Trimming pared 3 bases from V and 7 bases from J, leaving 3 bases between. Germline CDR1 reads SGHVS; CDR2 reads FQNEAQ. The CDR3 is CASSFGEKLFF. CDR3 DNA sequence: TGTGCCAGCAGCTTCGGTGAAAAACTGTTTTTT. Complete variable domain (other parts from reference TRBV7-8 and TRBJ1-4): GAGVSQSPRYKVAKRGQDVALRCDPISGHVSLFWYQQALGQGPEFLTYFQNEAQLDKSGLPSDRFFAERPEGSVSTLKIQRTQQEDSAVYLCASSFGEKLFFGSGTQLSVL.

V is TRBV14 and J is TRBJ1-4; D gene unclear. Trimming took off 3 bases at V and 3 bases at J, with 8 bases between the two ends. The length of the CDR3 is 14 residues. Germline CDR1 is SGHDN and CDR2 is FVKESK. CDR3 DNA: TGTGCCAGCAGCCACCCGGATTCTAATGAAAAACTGTTTTTT. This codes for CASSHPDSNEKLFF.

The CDR3 DNA sequence: TGTGCCAGCAGCTTGTGGCCTTCCAGTATCTCTGGAAACACCATATATTTT. Translation gives CASSLWPSSISGNTIYF. The chain uses TRBV5-5 and TRBJ1-3; unclear D gene. In germline, CDR1 is SGHKS, CDR2 YYEKEE (reference sequence). The CDR3 runs 17 residues. Trimming cost V 1 base and J 0 bases, with 14 bases left between them.

The V and J genes are TRBV6-9 and TRBJ1-1; D gene ambiguous. This CDR3 contains 16 residues. The germline V gene encodes CDR1 MNHGY and CDR2 SVAAGI. Trimming removed 4 bases from V and 3 bases from J, with 18 bases in between. The CDR3 DNA reads as TGTGCCAGCAGTTTCCCGGGAGTATTTTGGCACACTGAAGCTTTCTTT. It yields the protein CASSFPGVFWHTEAFF.

This clone came up once. The sample has other DNA sequences that encode this CDR3 too. V is TRBV2 and J is TRBJ1-1; 8 bases match TRBD1. Unmatched junction bases numbered 3, after V lost 6 bases and J lost 6 bases. Germline CDR1 reads SNHLY; CDR2 reads FYNNEI. This CDR3 comprises 12 residues. Here the CDR3 reads CASREDRAEAFF. In DNA form, the CDR3 reads TGTGCCAGCAGGGAGGACAGGGCTGAAGCTTTCTTT.

V usage is TRBV5-6 and J usage is TRBJ2-7, with 7 bases aligning to TRBD2. The trim removed 5 bases at V and 5 bases at J, leaving 16 bases unmatched. CDR1 is SGHDT and CDR2 is YYEEEE in the germline V gene. This CDR3 region has 16 residues. CDR3 bases: TGTGCCAGCAGTCCTCTTGGGGGGGATGGTAGCCACGAGCAGTACTTC. Protein: CASSPLGGDGSHEQYF.

This chain connects TRBV5-8 to TRBJ1-2; D unresolved. Germline V gives CDR1 SGHTS, CDR2 YDEGEE. V lost 1 base to trimming and J lost 5 bases, with 6 bases between them. This CDR3 has 12 amino acids. CDR3 loop: CASSLWAYGYTF. CDR3 bases: TGTGCCAGCAGCTTGTGGGCGTATGGCTACACCTTC. The whole variable domain, remainder taken from reference TRBV5-8 and TRBJ1-2, is EAGVTQSPTHLIKTRGQQATLRCSPISGHTSVYWYQQALGLGLQFLLWYDEGEERNRGNFPPRFSGRQFPNYSSELNVNALELEDSALYLCASSLWAYGYTFGSGTRLTVV.

This chain joins TRBV25-1 and TRBJ2-1, with D perhaps matching TRBD2 (6 bases). Germline values: CDR1 MGHDK, CDR2 SYGVNS. The CDR3 spans 16 residues. Trimming took off 3 bases at V and 3 bases at J, with 15 bases between the two ends. This chain's CDR3 is CASSDPGVRGYNEQFF. The CDR3 DNA sequence: TGTGCCAGCAGTGATCCGGGGGTTCGGGGCTACAATGAGCAGTTCTTC.

The chain combines TRBV12-2 with TRBJ2-1; no DNA check was done on the table's D call, TRBD2. TRBV12-2 corresponds to a pseudogene. The CDR3 is made up of 16 amino acids. The CDR3 DNA sequence: TGTGCAAGTCGCTTAGCGGGACTAGCGGGGAACAATGAGCAGTTCTTC. Amino acid sequence: CASRLAGLAGNNEQFF.

J is TRBJ1-2 and V is TRBV5-8, with TRBD1 as a possible D gene (5 bases). CDR1 and CDR2 (germline): SGHTS, YDEGEE. Trimming cost V 6 bases and J 4 bases, with 19 bases left between them. The CDR3 sequence is 15 residues long. The CDR3 DNA reads as TGTGCCAGCATGGCCCTCGGGGGGTCGGGCTATGGCTACACCTTC. It is translated as CASMALGGSGYGYTF.

Notes on this clone: In the same sample, other DNA sequences code for this CDR3. V is TRBV11-2 and J is TRBJ2-5; possibly TRBD1 for D (5 bases). Trimming removed 0 bases at V and 4 bases at J, with 9 bases between. Looked up from germline, CDR1 is SGHAT and CDR2 is FQNNGV. The CDR3 consists of 14 residues. The chain's CDR3 is CASSLDRVGETQYF. The CDR3 nucleotides are TGTGCCAGCAGCTTAGACAGGGTTGGAGAGACCCAGTACTTC.

The chain employs TRBV5-6 and TRBJ2-1; D not certain. The CDR3 runs 14 residues. Germline V gene lookup returns CDR1 SGHDT and CDR2 YYEEEE. Trimming removed 1 base from V and 3 bases from J, with 8 bases in between. The CDR3 region has the DNA TGTGCCAGCAGCTTGTTGGTGGTCTACAATGAGCAGTTCTTC. The encoded protein is CASSLLVVYNEQFF. The full variable domain, in which reference TRBV5-6 and TRBJ2-1 provide the parts outside the CDR3, is DAGVTQSPTHLIKTRGQQVTLRCSPKSGHDTVSWYQQALGQGPQFIFQYYEEEERQRGNFPDRFSGHQFPNYSSELNVNALLLGDSALYLCASSLLVVYNEQFFGPGTRLTVL.

This chain uses TRBV5-1 with TRBJ2-7, with no clear D. Deletions cut 3 bases from V and 1 base from J, with 11 bases between. The CDR3 is 14 amino acids. CDR1 and CDR2 from the germline V gene are SGHRS and YFSETQ. In nucleotides, the CDR3 is TGCGCCAGCAGCTCGACAAAGTCGTCCTACGAGCAGTACTTC. It encodes CASSSTKSSYEQYF.

The chain employs TRBV6-6 and TRBJ2-2; 11 positions agree with TRBD1. Trimming removed 5 bases from V and 6 bases from J; junction bases left unmatched: 5. CDR1 and CDR2 (germline): MNHNY, SVGAGI (reference sequence). This CDR3 has 15 residues. The CDR3 loop is CASSPDRGLPGELFF. The CDR3 region has the DNA TGTGCCAGCAGTCCGGACAGGGGGCTGCCCGGGGAGCTGTTTTTT.

The gene calls are TRBV4-3 and TRBJ2-4, with 7 bases aligning to TRBD1. V shed 3 bases, J shed 6 bases, and the junction held 8 bases outside the gene matches. The CDR3 runs to 15 residues. The germline V gene has CDR1 LGHNA and CDR2 YSLEER. CDR3 DNA sequence: TGCGCCAGCAGCCACGATGGGGACAGCGCAAACATTCAGTACTTC. Its translation is CASSHDGDSANIQYF.

V is TRBV5-6 and J is TRBJ2-7; D uncertain. Per the germline V gene, CDR1 is SGHDT and CDR2 is YYEEEE. The length of the CDR3 is 14 residues. The germline V and J ends were trimmed by 0 bases and 6 bases, with 13 bases remaining between them. The CDR3 DNA is TGTGCCAGCAGCTTGGAGGCCCCCTCTGGCGAGCAGTACTTC. This translates into CASSLEAPSGEQYF.

The chain recombines TRBV7-2 with TRBJ2-7, with D possibly TRBD1 on 6 matching bases. The ends were cut back, 2 bases at V and 4 bases at J, with 9 bases in the middle. Germline loops: CDR1 SGHTA, CDR2 FQGNSA. The CDR3 consists of 13 residues. The CDR3 DNA is TGTGCCAGCAGCTTACAGGGGTTTTACGAGCAGTACTTC. Its translation: CASSLQGFYEQYF.

The count of this clone is one. Additional DNA sequences in this sample encode the identical CDR3. The genes are TRBV9 and TRBJ2-1; 9 bases map to TRBD2. This CDR3 contains 15 residues. V gave up 3 bases and J gave up 0 bases; unmatched junction bases: 1. CDR1 is SGDLS and CDR2 is YYNGEE in the germline V gene. This CDR3 reads CASSATSGSYNEQFF. DNA of the CDR3: TGTGCCAGCAGCGCGACTAGCGGCTCCTACAATGAGCAGTTCTTC.

The rearrangement links TRBV19 to TRBJ1-2; 11 nucleotides line up with TRBD1. Trimming at V came to 3 bases and at J to 8 bases, leaving 20 bases not matched to a gene. The CDR3 has 19 amino acids. The germline gives CDR1 LNHDA, CDR2 SQIVND (reference sequence). CDR3 DNA sequence: TGTGCCAGTAGTATCTCCAGGGACCCTACCGGGACAGGGGGGTTCGGCTACACCTTC. Protein: CASSISRDPTGTGGFGYTF.

Points on this clone: The identical CDR3 is also encoded by other nucleotide sequences in the sample. The rearrangement uses TRBV5-1 and TRBJ2-7; D is unclear. The CDR3 consists of 13 residues. The V end lost 4 bases, the J end lost 4 bases, and 12 bases lay between the germline ends. Germline CDR1 and CDR2: SGHRS and YFSETQ. In nucleotides, the CDR3 is TGCGCCAGCAGCCCTAGGCCAAGTTACGAGCAGTACTTC. Translating it yields CASSPRPSYEQYF.

This clone was seen only once. The gene calls are TRBV9 and TRBJ2-7, with D possibly being TRBD1 (5 bases). This CDR3 region has 16 residues. The V end lost 0 bases, the J end lost 4 bases, and 17 bases lay between the germline ends. Germline V CDR1 and CDR2: SGDLS, YYNGEE. CDR3 residues: CASSVGDSLKVYEQYF. The CDR3 region has the DNA TGTGCCAGCAGCGTAGGTGACAGTCTGAAGGTTTACGAGCAGTACTTC.

V and J are TRBV5-1 and TRBJ2-1; D is ambiguous. Between the trimmed V and J ends, which lost 0 bases and 8 bases, there was a span of 12 bases. This CDR3 is 14 amino acids long. Germline loops: CDR1 SGHRS, CDR2 YFSETQ. Here the CDR3 reads CASSLAGPPYEQFF. In DNA, the CDR3 is TGCGCCAGCAGCTTGGCCGGGCCGCCGTATGAGCAGTTCTTC.

V gene TRBV27 combines with J gene TRBJ2-3; 11 nucleotides agree with TRBD1. CDR1 and CDR2 (germline): MNHEY, SMNVEV (reference sequence). The CDR3 has 18 residues. Unmatched junction bases numbered 15, after V lost 6 bases and J lost 4 bases. CDR3 sequence reads: CASRDFRDRGIRADTQYF. The CDR3 region has the DNA TGTGCCAGCAGGGACTTTAGGGACAGGGGGATAAGGGCAGATACGCAGTATTTT.